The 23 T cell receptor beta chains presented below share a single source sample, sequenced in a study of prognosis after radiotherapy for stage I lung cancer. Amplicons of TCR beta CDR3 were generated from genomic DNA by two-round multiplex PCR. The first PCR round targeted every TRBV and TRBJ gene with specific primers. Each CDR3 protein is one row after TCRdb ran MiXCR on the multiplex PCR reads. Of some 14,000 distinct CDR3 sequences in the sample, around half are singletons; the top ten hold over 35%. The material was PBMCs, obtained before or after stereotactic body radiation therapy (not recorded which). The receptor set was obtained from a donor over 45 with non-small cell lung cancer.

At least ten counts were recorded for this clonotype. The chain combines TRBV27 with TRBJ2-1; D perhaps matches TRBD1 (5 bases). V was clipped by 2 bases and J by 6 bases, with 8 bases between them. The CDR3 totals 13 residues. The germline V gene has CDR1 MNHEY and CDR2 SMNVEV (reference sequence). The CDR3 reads CASSLGHLNEQFF. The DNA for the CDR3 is TGTGCCAGCAGTTTAGGACACCTCAATGAGCAGTTCTTC.

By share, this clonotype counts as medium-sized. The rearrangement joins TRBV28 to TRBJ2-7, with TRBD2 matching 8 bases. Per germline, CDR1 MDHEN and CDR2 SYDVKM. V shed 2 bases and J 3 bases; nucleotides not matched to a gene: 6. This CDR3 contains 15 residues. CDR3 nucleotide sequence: TGTGCCAGCAGTTTACAGATAGGGACTAGCTACGAGCAGTACTTC. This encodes CASSLQIGTSYEQYF.

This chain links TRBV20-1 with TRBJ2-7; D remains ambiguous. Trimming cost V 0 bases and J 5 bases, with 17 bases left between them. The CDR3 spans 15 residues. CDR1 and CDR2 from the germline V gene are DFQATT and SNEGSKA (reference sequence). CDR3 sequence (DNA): TGCAGTGCTAGAGACCGAATCAGAAGCGATAACGAGCAGTACTTC. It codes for CSARDRIRSDNEQYF.

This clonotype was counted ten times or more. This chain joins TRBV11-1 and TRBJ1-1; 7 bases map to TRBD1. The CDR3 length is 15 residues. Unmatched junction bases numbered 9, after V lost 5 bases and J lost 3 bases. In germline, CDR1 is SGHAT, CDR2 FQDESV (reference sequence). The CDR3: CASSILTGWDTEAFF. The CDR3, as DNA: TGTGCCAGCAGCATCCTGACAGGGTGGGACACTGAAGCTTTCTTT.

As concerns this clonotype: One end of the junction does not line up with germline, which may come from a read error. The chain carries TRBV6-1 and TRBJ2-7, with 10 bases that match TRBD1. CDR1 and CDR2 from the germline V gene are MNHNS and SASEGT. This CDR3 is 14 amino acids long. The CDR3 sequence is CARRDRGGSYEKYF. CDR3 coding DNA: TGTGCCAGAAGGGACAGGGGTGGCTCCTACGAGAAGTACTTC.

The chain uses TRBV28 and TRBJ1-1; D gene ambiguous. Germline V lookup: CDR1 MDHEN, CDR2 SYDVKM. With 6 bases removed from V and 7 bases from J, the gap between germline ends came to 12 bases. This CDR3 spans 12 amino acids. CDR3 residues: CASSKIGNEAFF. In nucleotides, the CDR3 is TGTGCCAGCAGCAAGATAGGCAATGAAGCTTTCTTT.

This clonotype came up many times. CDR3 sequence (DNA): TGTGCCAGCAGCCCCTCGGTGTCCGGACCAAAAGCTTTCTTT. It specifies CASSPSVSGPKAFF. The rearrangement joins TRBV7-8 to TRBJ1-1; no clear D. Trimming took off 5 bases at V and 9 bases at J, with 19 bases between the two ends. Germline values: CDR1 SGHVS, CDR2 FQNEAQ. The CDR3 has 14 amino acids. Combining the CDR3 with reference TRBV7-8 and TRBJ1-1 gives the whole variable domain GAGVSQSPRYKVAKRGQDVALRCDPISGHVSLFWYQQALGQGPEFLTYFQNEAQLDKSGLPSDRFFAERPEGSVSTLKIQRTQQEDSAVYLCASSPSVSGPKAFFGQGTRLTVV.

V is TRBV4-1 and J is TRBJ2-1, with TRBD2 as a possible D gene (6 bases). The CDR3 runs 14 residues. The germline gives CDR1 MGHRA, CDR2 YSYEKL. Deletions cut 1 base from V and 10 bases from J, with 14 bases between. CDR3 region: CASSQVDYPDEQFF. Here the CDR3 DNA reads TGCGCCAGCAGCCAAGTGGACTATCCGGACGAGCAGTTCTTC.

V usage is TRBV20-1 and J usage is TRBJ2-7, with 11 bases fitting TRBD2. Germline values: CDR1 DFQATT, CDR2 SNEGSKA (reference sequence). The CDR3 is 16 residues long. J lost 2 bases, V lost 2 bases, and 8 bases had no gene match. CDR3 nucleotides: TGCAGTGCTAGATTAGCGGGAGGGCCTAGGCCCTACGAGCAGTACTTC. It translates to CSARLAGGPRPYEQYF.

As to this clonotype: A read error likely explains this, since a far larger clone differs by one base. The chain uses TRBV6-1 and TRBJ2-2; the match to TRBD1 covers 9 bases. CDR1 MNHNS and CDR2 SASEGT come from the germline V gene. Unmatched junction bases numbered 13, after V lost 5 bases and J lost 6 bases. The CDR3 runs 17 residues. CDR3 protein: CASSYGLPGTGSGELFF. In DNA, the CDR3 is TGTGCCAGCAGTTACGGGCTACCCGGGACAGGGTCCGGGGAGCTGTTTTTT.

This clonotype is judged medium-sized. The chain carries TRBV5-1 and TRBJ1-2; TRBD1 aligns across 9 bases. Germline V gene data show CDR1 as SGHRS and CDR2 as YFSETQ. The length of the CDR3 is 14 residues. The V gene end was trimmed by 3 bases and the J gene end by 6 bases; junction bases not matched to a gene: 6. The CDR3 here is CASSWTGEGNGYTF. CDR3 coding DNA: TGCGCCAGCAGCTGGACAGGGGAGGGAAATGGCTACACCTTC.

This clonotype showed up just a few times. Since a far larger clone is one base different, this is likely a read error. The CDR3 DNA reads TGTGCCAGCAGCCCCTCTGGAAACACCATATATTTT. Translation gives CASSPSGNTIYF. V gene TRBV7-9 combines with J gene TRBJ1-3; D gene uncertain. Between the trimmed V and J ends, which lost 5 bases and 0 bases, there was a span of 2 bases. Germline CDR1 reads SEHNR; CDR2 reads FQNEAQ (reference sequence). This CDR3 region has 12 residues.

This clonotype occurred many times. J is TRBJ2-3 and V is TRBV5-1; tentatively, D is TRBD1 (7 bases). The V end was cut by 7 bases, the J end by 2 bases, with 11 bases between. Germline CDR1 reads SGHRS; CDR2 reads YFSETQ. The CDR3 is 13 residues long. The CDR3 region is CASGGTATDTQYF. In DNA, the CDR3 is TGCGCCAGCGGCGGGACAGCCACAGATACGCAGTATTTT.

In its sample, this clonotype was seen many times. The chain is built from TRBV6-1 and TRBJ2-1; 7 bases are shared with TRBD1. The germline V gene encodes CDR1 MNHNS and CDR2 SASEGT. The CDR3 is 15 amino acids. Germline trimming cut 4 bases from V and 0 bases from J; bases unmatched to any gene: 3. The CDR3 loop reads CASSAQGSSYNEQFF. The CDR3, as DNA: TGTGCCAGCAGTGCACAGGGGAGCTCCTACAATGAGCAGTTCTTC.

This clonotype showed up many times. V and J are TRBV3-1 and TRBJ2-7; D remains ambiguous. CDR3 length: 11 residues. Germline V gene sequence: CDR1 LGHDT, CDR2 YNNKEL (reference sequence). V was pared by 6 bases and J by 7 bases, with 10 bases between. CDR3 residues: CASRKGDEQYF. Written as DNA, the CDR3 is TGTGCCAGCAGGAAAGGAGATGAGCAGTACTTC.

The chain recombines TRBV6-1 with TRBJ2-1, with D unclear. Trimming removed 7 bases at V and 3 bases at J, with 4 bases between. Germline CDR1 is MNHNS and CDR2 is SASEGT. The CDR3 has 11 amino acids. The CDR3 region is CASKVYNEQFF. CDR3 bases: TGTGCCAGCAAAGTCTACAATGAGCAGTTCTTC.

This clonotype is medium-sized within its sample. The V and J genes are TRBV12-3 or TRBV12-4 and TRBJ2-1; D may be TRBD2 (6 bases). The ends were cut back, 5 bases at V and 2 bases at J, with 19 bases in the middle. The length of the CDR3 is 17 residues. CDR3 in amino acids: CASSPSDSGLTYNEQFF. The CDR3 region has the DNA TGTGCCAGCAGTCCCTCTGATAGCGGCCTCACCTACAATGAGCAGTTCTTC.

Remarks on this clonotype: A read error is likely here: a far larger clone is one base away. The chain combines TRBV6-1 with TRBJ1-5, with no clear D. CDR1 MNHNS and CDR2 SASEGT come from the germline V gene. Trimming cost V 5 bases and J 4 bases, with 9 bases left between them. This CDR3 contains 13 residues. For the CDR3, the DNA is TGTGCCAGCAGTCCCGCTTGGAATCAGCCCCAGCATTTT. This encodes CASSPAWNQPQHF.

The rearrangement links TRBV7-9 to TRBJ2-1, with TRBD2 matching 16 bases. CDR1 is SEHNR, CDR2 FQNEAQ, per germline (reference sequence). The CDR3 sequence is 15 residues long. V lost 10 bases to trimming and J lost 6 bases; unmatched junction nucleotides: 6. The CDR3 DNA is TGTGCCACGGGACTAGCGGGAGGGCCTCTCAATGAGCAGTTCTTC. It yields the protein CATGLAGGPLNEQFF.

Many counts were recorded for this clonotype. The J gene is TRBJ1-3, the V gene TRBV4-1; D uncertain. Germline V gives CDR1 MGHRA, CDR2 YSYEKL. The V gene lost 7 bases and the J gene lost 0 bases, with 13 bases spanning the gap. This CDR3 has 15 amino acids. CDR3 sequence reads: CASTLGGNSGNTIYF. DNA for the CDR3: TGCGCCAGCACCTTGGGAGGGAACTCTGGAAACACCATATATTTT.

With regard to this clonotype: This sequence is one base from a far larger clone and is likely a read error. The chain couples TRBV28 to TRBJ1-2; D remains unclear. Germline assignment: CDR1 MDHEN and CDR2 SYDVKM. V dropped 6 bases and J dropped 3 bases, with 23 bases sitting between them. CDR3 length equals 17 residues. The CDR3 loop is CASSQGSAQVLYYGYTF. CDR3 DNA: TGTGCCAGCAGCCAAGGGTCAGCCCAGGTGTTATACTATGGCTACACCTTC.

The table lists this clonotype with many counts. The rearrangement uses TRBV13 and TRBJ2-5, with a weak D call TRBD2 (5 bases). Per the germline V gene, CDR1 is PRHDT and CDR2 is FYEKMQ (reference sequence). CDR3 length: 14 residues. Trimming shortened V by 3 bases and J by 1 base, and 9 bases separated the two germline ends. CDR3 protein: CASSFVGSQETQYF. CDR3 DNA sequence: TGTGCCAGCAGCTTTGTAGGGAGCCAAGAGACCCAGTACTTC.

CDR3 residues: CASSSMMGETQYF. The CDR3, as DNA: TGTGCCAGCAGTTCGATGATGGGTGAGACCCAGTACTTC. The chain links TRBV6-5 to TRBJ2-5; D gene unclear. In germline, CDR1 is MNHEY, CDR2 SVGAGI. Between the trimmed V and J ends, which lost 4 bases and 5 bases, there was a span of 11 bases. The CDR3 spans 13 residues.